Each of the 12 T cell receptor beta chains below was sequenced from the same sample in a study of blood T cell repertoires in COVID-19. Measured with immunoSEQ multiplex PCR; TCRdb has only the in-frame clones, and not every one. The sample lists some 110,000 clones, less than 80% seen once, with around 2.5% in the top ten. The sample was peripheral blood. The receptors come from a man aged 50 to 60 with acute or convalescent COVID-19.

The chain combines TRBV5-1 with TRBJ2-7; D might be TRBD1 (5 bases). Germline assignment: CDR1 SGHRS and CDR2 YFSETQ. CDR3 length: 14 amino acids. Trimming took off 0 bases at V and 3 bases at J, with 10 bases between the two ends. The CDR3 DNA reads TGCGCCAGCAGCTTGGCTTGGGGCAGCTACGAGCAGTACTTC. This translates into CASSLAWGSYEQYF.

In this sample, this clone is medium-sized (0.01 to 0.1%). The rearrangement links TRBV4-1 to TRBJ2-5; D possibly corresponds to TRBD2 (5 bases). The CDR3 covers 15 residues. Trimming stripped 0 bases from V and 5 bases from J, with 13 bases between. Germline CDR1 is MGHRA and CDR2 is YSYEKL. The CDR3 DNA reads TGCGCCAGCAGCCAAGATTCTAGCTGGGCGGAGACCCAGTACTTC. Its protein is CASSQDSSWAETQYF.

The chain links TRBV5-1 to TRBJ2-7, with 10 bases matching TRBD1. The CDR3 totals 14 residues. V gave up 4 bases and J gave up 5 bases; unmatched junction bases: 6. Germline V gene sequence: CDR1 SGHRS, CDR2 YFSETQ. The CDR3 spells CASSGDRGIDEQYF. The CDR3 DNA reads TGCGCCAGCAGCGGGGACAGGGGAATCGACGAGCAGTACTTC.

V and J are TRBV19 and TRBJ2-6, with D maybe TRBD1 (6 bases). V was cut by 6 bases and J by 2 bases, with 11 bases left in between. This CDR3 contains 15 residues. CDR1 LNHDA and CDR2 SQIVND come from the germline V gene (reference sequence). The chain's CDR3 is CASSTGFAGANVLTF. The CDR3, as DNA: TGTGCCAGTAGCACAGGGTTCGCTGGGGCCAACGTCCTGACTTTC.

This clone occurred once. The chain combines TRBV6-5 with TRBJ2-5, with a weak D call TRBD2 (5 bases). This CDR3 has 12 amino acids. V lost 10 bases to trimming and J lost 5 bases, with 14 bases between them. Looked up from germline, CDR1 is MNHEY and CDR2 is SVGAGI. CDR3 protein: CAIFPGEETQYF. In nucleotides, the CDR3 is TGTGCCATCTTCCCCGGGGAGGAGACCCAGTACTTC.

CDR3 coding DNA: TGTGCCAGCAGCCTCAGGGGGAGGGAGCTGTTTTTT. The encoded protein is CASSLRGRELFF. The chain couples TRBV12-3 or TRBV12-4 to TRBJ2-2; the match to TRBD1 covers 7 bases. The length of the CDR3 is 12 residues. Trimming removed 6 bases from V and 9 bases from J; junction bases left unmatched: 4.

This clone was counted between two and nine times. The chain uses TRBV28 and TRBJ1-1, with D hard to call. There are 14 residues in the CDR3. CDR1 and CDR2 from the germline V gene are MDHEN and SYDVKM. Trimming removed 3 bases from V and 3 bases from J, with 11 bases in between. CDR3 in amino acids: CASSFSLRYTEAFF. CDR3 nucleotide sequence: TGTGCCAGCAGTTTCTCCCTCCGGTACACTGAAGCTTTCTTT.

This clone occurred a few times. The chain employs TRBV14 and TRBJ1-4; 9 bases map to TRBD1. The CDR3 has 14 amino acids. CDR1 and CDR2 (germline): SGHDN, FVKESK. V lost 6 bases to trimming and J lost 4 bases; unmatched junction nucleotides: 3. In DNA, the CDR3 is TGTGCCAGCAGGGTGACAGGGGGTAATGAAAAACTGTTTTTT. Its protein product is CASRVTGGNEKLFF.

The chain joins TRBV27 to TRBJ2-1; D remains ambiguous. In germline, CDR1 is MNHEY, CDR2 SMNVEV (reference sequence). The CDR3 contains 16 residues. Deletions cut 2 bases from V and 0 bases from J, with 11 bases between. CDR3 DNA: TGTGCCAGCAGTTTAAGAGGCGCGAGCTCCTACAATGAGCAGTTCTTC. As protein: CASSLRGASSYNEQFF.

CDR3 amino acids: CASRQGLSSYNEQFF. The CDR3 DNA follows: TGTGCCAGCCGGCAGGGGCTCAGCTCCTACAATGAGCAGTTCTTC. V gene TRBV28 combines with J gene TRBJ2-1, with TRBD1 as a possible D gene (6 bases). V was pared by 8 bases and J by 0 bases, with 14 bases between. Germline CDR1 reads MDHEN; CDR2 reads SYDVKM. CDR3 size: 15 residues.

The sample holds one count of this clone. The chain recombines TRBV6-5 with TRBJ1-1, with D unclear. Looked up from germline, CDR1 is MNHEY and CDR2 is SVGAGI. With 2 bases removed from V and 1 base from J, the gap between germline ends came to 5 bases. This CDR3 contains 13 residues. The CDR3 loop is CASSYGRNTEAFF. CDR3 coding DNA: TGTGCCAGCAGTTACGGGAGGAACACTGAAGCTTTCTTT.

The chain is built from TRBV7-6 and TRBJ1-6; 9 bases match TRBD1. Germline CDR1 reads SGHVS; CDR2 reads FNYEAQ. This CDR3 is 15 amino acids long. With 4 bases clipped from V and 6 bases from J, the junction kept 4 bases outside the gene matches. The DNA of the CDR3 is TGTGCCAGCAGCTCCGAGGGACAGGGTAATTCACCCCTCCACTTT. Its translation is CASSSEGQGNSPLHF.